This T cell receptor beta chain was recorded in a study of cytomegalovirus exposure and HLA in healthy donors. The PCR contained 60 Vbeta and 13 Jbeta primers. Produced via immunoSEQ multiplex PCR; TCRdb's table is partial and in-frame only. The sample yields 100,000 or so clones, 69% seen once. General observations from the study: TRBV6-2, TRBV6-3 and some other V segments were excluded as indistinguishable. In a later analysis, HLA-associated beta chains showed higher expansion and lower generation probabilities than comparable chains.

This clone came up once. Its antigen is still unknown. Germline V lookup: CDR1 MNHEY, CDR2 SVGAGI. The CDR3 has 15 residues. After removal of 6 bases from V and 1 base from J, the junction contained 4 bases not matched to a gene. This receptor was taken from a man between 25 and 39 years old in good health and CMV-seronegative. The sample consisted of PBMCs. This rearrangement joins TRBV6-5 to TRBJ1-3; 9 bases match TRBD1. The CDR3 DNA reads TGTGCCAGCAGCCGTGACAGGGGGTCTGGAAACACCATATATTTT. It encodes CASSRDRGSGNTIYF.